This TCR beta chain appears in the sequencing data of a study of T cells in Graves' hyperthyroidism and ophthalmopathy. Germline loops: CDR1 MDHEN, CDR2 SYDVKM. V was trimmed by 1 base and J by 7 bases, leaving 20 bases between them. The CDR3 is 16 amino acids. The source material, RNA transcripts, was used to amplify TCR beta CDR3 regions. Using the HTBI primer set, a first-round RT-PCR was run on the TCR CDR3. TCRdb reanalysed the multiplex PCR reads using MiXCR and keeps one entry per CDR3 protein. The table has approximately 250,000 distinct CDR3 sequences, 24% seen once; the top ten hold roughly a third. In the case of this clonotype: The antigen is undetermined.

Uncontrolled infection, other autoimmune disease, pregnancy and lactation each barred patients from inclusion. Orbital computed tomography and thyroid ultrasound, together with serum TRAb and thyroxine and clinical symptoms, were used for diagnoses. General observations from the study: Most thyroid clonotypes that were expanded above 0.001 also turned up in blood.

This chain links TRBV28 with TRBJ2-7; D is possibly TRBD2 (6 bases). Sequencing used blood. This TCR was sampled from a middle-aged woman with Graves' ophthalmopathy. CDR3 coding DNA: TGTGCCAGCAGTTTATTAGCAGGGAGGCCGCGGTGGGAGCAGTACTTC. Translating gives CASSLLAGRPRWEQYF. The full variable domain, in which reference TRBV28 and TRBJ2-7 provide the parts outside the CDR3, is DVKVTQSSRYLVKRTGEKVFLECVQDMDHENMFWYRQDPGLGLRLIYFSYDVKMKEKGDIPEGYSVSREKKERFSLILESASTNQTSMYLCASSLLAGRPRWEQYFGPGTRLTVT.